Listed here are 21 T cell receptor beta chains from one sample, sequenced in a study of T cell responses to AZD1222 COVID-19 vaccine. The table came from immunoSEQ multiplex PCR; TCRdb's copy has only in-frame clones and leaves some out. Of some 120,000 clones listed, about 90% are singletons. The input for sequencing was peripheral blood, taken on day 0 of AZD1222 vaccination. The receptors here all came from an adult in good health.

J is TRBJ2-7 and V is TRBV27, with 7 positions matching TRBD2. Trimming at V came to 5 bases and at J to 9 bases, leaving 10 bases not matched to a gene. Germline V lookup: CDR1 MNHEY, CDR2 SMNVEV (reference sequence). The CDR3 loop spans 13 amino acids. The CDR3: CASSPSRGWAQYF. DNA for the CDR3: TGTGCCAGCAGTCCGTCGCGGGGGTGGGCGCAGTACTTC.

The chain recombines TRBV3-1 (or the pseudogene TRBV3-2) with TRBJ1-2; no clear D gene. V shed 3 bases and J shed 4 bases, with 15 bases lying between them. The CDR3 runs 15 residues. The V gene's germline CDR1 is LGHDT and CDR2 YNNKEL (reference sequence). The CDR3 region has the DNA TGTGCCAGCAGCCACAAGATTATAGCGGCCTATGGCTACACCTTC. This codes for CASSHKIIAAYGYTF.

This chain joins TRBV2 and TRBJ2-1; TRBD1 aligns across 9 bases. Losses at the gene ends were 8 bases for V and 2 bases for J; bases not matched to a gene: 7. The CDR3 is made up of 15 amino acids. The germline V gene has CDR1 SNHLY and CDR2 FYNNEI. Written as DNA, the CDR3 is TGTGCCAGCCAAACCGGGACAGGGCCCTACAATGAGCAGTTCTTC. Encoded protein: CASQTGTGPYNEQFF. Full variable domain (rest looked up from reference TRBV2 and TRBJ2-1): EPEVTQTPSHQVTQMGQEVILRCVPISNHLYFYWYRQILGQKVEFLVSFYNNEISEKSEIFDDQFSVERPDGSNFTLKIRSTKLEDSAMYFCASQTGTGPYNEQFFGPGTRLTVL.

The CDR3 sequence is CASSTRDSLLEQFF. DNA of the CDR3: TGTGCCAGCAGCACCCGGGACAGCCTACTCGAGCAGTTCTTC. V is TRBV7-9 and J is TRBJ2-1, with TRBD1 matching 7 bases. J lost 10 bases, V lost 5 bases, and 11 bases had no gene match. Germline V lookup: CDR1 SEHNR, CDR2 FQNEAQ (reference sequence). This CDR3 contains 14 residues.

The J gene is TRBJ1-4, the V gene TRBV7-9, with 8 bases aligning to TRBD1. Trimming cost V 7 bases and J 3 bases; bases outside gene matches: 4. This CDR3 region has 14 residues. Germline values: CDR1 SEHNR, CDR2 FQNEAQ (reference sequence). The CDR3 nucleotides read TGTGCCAGCACCTCACAGGGGGCTAATGAAAAACTGTTTTTT. It translates to CASTSQGANEKLFF.

V and J are TRBV6-5 and TRBJ1-6; D is undetermined. The CDR3 runs 14 residues. The germline V gene has CDR1 MNHEY and CDR2 SVGAGI. V was cut by 8 bases and J by 0 bases, with 8 bases left in between. The CDR3 sequence: CASGQSSYNSPLHF. CDR3 sequence (DNA): TGTGCCAGCGGGCAGAGCTCCTATAATTCACCCCTCCACTTT.

This clone was counted once. The rearrangement links TRBV9 to TRBJ2-7; 11 bases map to TRBD1. Trimming removed 2 bases from V and 2 bases from J; junction bases left unmatched: 6. The CDR3 consists of 16 residues. The germline V gene has CDR1 SGDLS and CDR2 YYNGEE. CDR3 sequence reads: CASSVWGQGGPYEQYF. The CDR3 bases are TGTGCCAGCAGCGTCTGGGGACAGGGGGGCCCCTACGAGCAGTACTTC. The variable domain in full, completed from reference TRBV9 and TRBJ2-7, reads DSGVTQTPKHLITATGQRVTLRCSPRSGDLSVYWYQQSLDQGLQFLIQYYNGEERAKGNILERFSAQQFPDLHSELNLSSLELGDSALYFCASSVWGQGGPYEQYFGPGTRLTVT.

V and J are TRBV4-1 and TRBJ2-3, with no clear D. The CDR3 is 17 amino acids. Looked up from germline, CDR1 is MGHRA and CDR2 is YSYEKL. With 0 bases removed from V and 2 bases from J, the gap between germline ends came to 15 bases. Here the CDR3 reads CASSQDTPRLHTDTQYF. As DNA, the CDR3 is TGCGCCAGCAGCCAAGATACCCCGCGGTTACACACAGATACGCAGTATTTT.

The genes are TRBV5-5 and TRBJ1-2; tentative D call: TRBD1 (5 bases). Trimming removed 4 bases from V and 3 bases from J, with 13 bases in between. The CDR3 loop spans 14 amino acids. Germline CDR1 is SGHKS and CDR2 is YYEKEE (reference sequence). In DNA, the CDR3 is TGTGCCAGCAGCCTTCGACAGATGTACTATGGCTACACCTTC. Translated: CASSLRQMYYGYTF.

V and J are TRBV7-9 and TRBJ1-2, with D uncertain. Between the trimmed V and J ends, which lost 7 bases and 3 bases, there was a span of 18 bases. Germline V lookup: CDR1 SEHNR, CDR2 FQNEAQ (reference sequence). The CDR3 contains 15 residues. CDR3 amino acids: CASTSSTGKYYGYTF. The CDR3 DNA is TGTGCCAGCACCTCCTCAACCGGGAAGTACTATGGCTACACCTTC.

This clone was counted between two and nine times. This chain connects TRBV9 to TRBJ1-1; TRBD1 matches at 7 bases. V gave up 1 base and J gave up 4 bases; unmatched junction bases: 13. Germline assignment: CDR1 SGDLS and CDR2 YYNGEE. The length of the CDR3 is 17 residues. The CDR3: CASSVFATGWEGTEAFF. The CDR3 DNA reads TGTGCCAGCAGCGTATTCGCGACAGGGTGGGAGGGCACTGAAGCTTTCTTT.

This clone was observed once. The chain joins TRBV3-1 (or the pseudogene TRBV3-2) to TRBJ2-7, with D unclear. Germline V gene lookup returns CDR1 LGHDT and CDR2 YNNKEL (reference sequence). Trimming stripped 3 bases from V and 0 bases from J, with 6 bases between. CDR3 length: 13 amino acids. In DNA, the CDR3 is TGTGCCAGCAGCCAGAATCCCTCCTACGAGCAGTACTTC. Protein: CASSQNPSYEQYF.

The chain couples TRBV5-6 to TRBJ2-5, with 12 bases aligning to TRBD2. The CDR3 length is 17 residues. J lost 0 bases, V lost 2 bases, and 5 bases had no gene match. CDR1 is SGHDT and CDR2 is YYEEEE in the germline V gene. The CDR3 region has the DNA TGTGCCAGCAGCTTAGGACTAGCGGGGCGGTACCAAGAGACCCAGTACTTC. Its translation is CASSLGLAGRYQETQYF.

The chain links TRBV28 to TRBJ1-1, with D hard to call. The CDR3 totals 15 residues. Looked up from germline, CDR1 is MDHEN and CDR2 is SYDVKM. Trimming removed 7 bases from V and 1 base from J, with 16 bases in between. The CDR3 region is CASTPGGYRNTEAFF. The CDR3 DNA is TGTGCCAGCACCCCGGGAGGATATAGGAACACTGAAGCTTTCTTT.

The CDR3 DNA reads TGTGCCACCAGCAGACCCCCGCGGACGGCCTATGGCTACACCTTC. Translation: CATSRPPRTAYGYTF. The J gene is TRBJ1-2, the V gene TRBV15, with unresolved D. This CDR3 spans 15 amino acids. V was shortened by 2 bases and J by 4 bases, with 14 bases between the two germline ends. The germline gives CDR1 LNHNV, CDR2 YYDKDF (reference sequence).

The V gene is TRBV7-2, the J gene TRBJ1-6; TRBD1 might be the D (5 bases). Trimming left V 2 bases short and J 10 bases short, with 12 bases between. The CDR3 contains 14 residues. Germline lookup yields CDR1 SGHTA and CDR2 FQGNSA. CDR3 loop: CASSLNSGDSPLHF. DNA for the CDR3: TGTGCCAGCAGCTTAAATTCCGGGGACTCACCCCTCCACTTT.

This clone was found a few times. The chain combines TRBV28 with TRBJ1-2; 9 nucleotides line up with TRBD1. J was trimmed by 7 bases and V by 6 bases; bases with no gene match: 6. There are 13 residues in the CDR3. Germline V lookup: CDR1 MDHEN, CDR2 SYDVKM. The CDR3 nucleotides are TGTGCCAGCAGGACCGGGACAGGGCCTGGCTACACCTTC. The encoded protein is CASRTGTGPGYTF.

This chain uses TRBV9 with TRBJ1-2, with D uncertain. This CDR3 comprises 14 residues. CDR1 SGDLS and CDR2 YYNGEE come from the germline V gene. Trimming removed 1 base at V and 2 bases at J, with 9 bases between. In DNA, the CDR3 is TGTGCCAGCAGCGTACTGGAGGGAAACTATGGCTACACCTTC. Residues: CASSVLEGNYGYTF. The full variable domain, with the rest looked up from reference TRBV9 and TRBJ1-2, is DSGVTQTPKHLITATGQRVTLRCSPRSGDLSVYWYQQSLDQGLQFLIQYYNGEERAKGNILERFSAQQFPDLHSELNLSSLELGDSALYFCASSVLEGNYGYTFGSGTRLTVV.

The chain combines TRBV12-3 or TRBV12-4 with TRBJ1-2; no clear D. This CDR3 is 11 amino acids long. The V gene lost 6 bases and the J gene lost 7 bases, with 9 bases spanning the gap. DNA for the CDR3: TGTGCCAGCAGCCTCCCATCTGGCTACACCTTC. Its protein is CASSLPSGYTF.

V usage is TRBV28 and J usage is TRBJ1-6, with 7 bases identical to TRBD1. The CDR3 contains 15 residues. V dropped 5 bases and J dropped 10; count of bases not matched to a gene: 11. The V gene's germline CDR1 is MDHEN and CDR2 SYDVKM. CDR3 residues: CASSPYRQGQSPLHF. CDR3 nucleotides: TGTGCCAGCAGTCCCTACCGACAGGGACAATCACCCCTCCACTTT.

The chain recombines TRBV6-5 with TRBJ2-5, with D possibly TRBD1 on 6 matching bases. CDR3 length equals 15 residues. Trimming left V 5 bases short and J 1 base short, with 14 bases between. Germline V gives CDR1 MNHEY, CDR2 SVGAGI. The CDR3 sequence is CASSPVTGSQETQYF. The CDR3 DNA follows: TGTGCCAGCAGTCCCGTAACAGGGTCCCAAGAGACCCAGTACTTC.